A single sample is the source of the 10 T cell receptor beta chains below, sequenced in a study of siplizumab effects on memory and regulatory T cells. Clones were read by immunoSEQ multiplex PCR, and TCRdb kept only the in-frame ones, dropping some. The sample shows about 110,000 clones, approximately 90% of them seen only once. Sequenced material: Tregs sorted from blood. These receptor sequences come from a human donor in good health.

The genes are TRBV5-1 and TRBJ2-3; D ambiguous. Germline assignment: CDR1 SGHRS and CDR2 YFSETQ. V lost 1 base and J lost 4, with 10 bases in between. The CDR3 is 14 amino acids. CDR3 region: CASSLFPGSDTQYF. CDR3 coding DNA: TGCGCCAGCAGCTTGTTCCCGGGTTCAGATACGCAGTATTTT.

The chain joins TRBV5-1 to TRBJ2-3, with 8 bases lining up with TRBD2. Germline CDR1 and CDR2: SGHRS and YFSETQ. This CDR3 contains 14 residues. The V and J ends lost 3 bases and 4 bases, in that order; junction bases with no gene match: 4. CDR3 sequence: CASSYGLASDTQYF. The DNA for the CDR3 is TGCGCCAGCAGCTACGGACTAGCTTCAGATACGCAGTATTTT.

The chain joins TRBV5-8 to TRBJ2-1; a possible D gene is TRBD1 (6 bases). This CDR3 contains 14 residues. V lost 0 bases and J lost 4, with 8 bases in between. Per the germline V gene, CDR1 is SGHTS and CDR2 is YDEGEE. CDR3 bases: TGTGCCAGCAGCTTGGGGACAGATTACAATGAGCAGTTCTTC. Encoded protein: CASSLGTDYNEQFF.

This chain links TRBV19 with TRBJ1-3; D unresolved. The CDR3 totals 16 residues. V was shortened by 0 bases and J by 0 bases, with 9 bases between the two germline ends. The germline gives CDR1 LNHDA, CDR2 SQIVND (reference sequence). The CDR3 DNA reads TGTGCCAGTAGTATAGATGGGAAGCTCTCTGGAAACACCATATATTTT. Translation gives CASSIDGKLSGNTIYF.

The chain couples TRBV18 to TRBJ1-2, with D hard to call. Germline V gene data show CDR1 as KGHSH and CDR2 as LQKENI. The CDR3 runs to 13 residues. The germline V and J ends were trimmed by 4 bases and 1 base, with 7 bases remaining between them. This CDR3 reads CASSQGFNYGYTF. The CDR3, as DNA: TGTGCCAGCTCACAAGGATTTAACTATGGCTACACCTTC.

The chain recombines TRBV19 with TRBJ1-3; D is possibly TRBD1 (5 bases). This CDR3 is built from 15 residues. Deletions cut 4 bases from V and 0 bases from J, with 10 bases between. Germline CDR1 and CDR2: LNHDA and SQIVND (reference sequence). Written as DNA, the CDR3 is TGTGCCAGTAGTAATCGCAGGGACTCTGGAAACACCATATATTTT. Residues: CASSNRRDSGNTIYF.

CDR3 in DNA: TGTGCCAGCAGTGCCTTGTGGAATTGGGAGCTGTTTTTT. Encoded protein: CASSALWNWELFF. The chain joins TRBV2 to TRBJ2-2, with D hard to call. CDR3 length equals 13 residues. With 4 bases removed from V and 9 bases from J, the gap between germline ends came to 12 bases. The germline V gene encodes CDR1 SNHLY and CDR2 FYNNEI.

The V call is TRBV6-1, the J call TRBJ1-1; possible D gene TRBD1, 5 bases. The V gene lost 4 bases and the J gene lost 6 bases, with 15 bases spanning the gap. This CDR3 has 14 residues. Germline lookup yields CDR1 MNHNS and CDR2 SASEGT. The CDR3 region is CASSVRGPSSEAFF. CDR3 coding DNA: TGTGCCAGCAGTGTTAGGGGCCCCTCCTCTGAAGCTTTCTTT.

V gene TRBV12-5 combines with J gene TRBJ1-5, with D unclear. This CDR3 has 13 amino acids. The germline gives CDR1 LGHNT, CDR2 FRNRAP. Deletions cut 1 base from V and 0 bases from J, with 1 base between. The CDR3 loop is CASGLDSNQPQHF. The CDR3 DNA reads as TGTGCTAGTGGTTTGGATAGCAATCAGCCCCAGCATTTT.

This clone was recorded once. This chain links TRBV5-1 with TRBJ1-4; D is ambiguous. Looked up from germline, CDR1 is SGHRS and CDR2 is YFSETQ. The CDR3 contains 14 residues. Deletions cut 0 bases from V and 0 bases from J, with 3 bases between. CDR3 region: CASSLGSTNEKLFF. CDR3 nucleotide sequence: TGCGCCAGCAGCTTGGGTTCAACTAATGAAAAACTGTTTTTT. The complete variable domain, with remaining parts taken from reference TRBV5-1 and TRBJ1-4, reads KAGVTQTPRYLIKTRGQQVTLSCSPISGHRSVSWYQQTPGQGLQFLFEYFSETQRNKGNFPGRFSGRQFSNSRSEMNVSTLELGDSALYLCASSLGSTNEKLFFGSGTQLSVL.